Listed below are T cell receptor beta chains from one sample, sequenced in a study of vaccination effects on CD4 cells after COVID-19. Their antigens remain unidentified. The assay was immunoSEQ multiplex PCR, and TCRdb's table has in-frame clones only and misses some. This sample has tens of thousands of clones; over 65% occur once, and the top ten carry 20% to 30%. The sequenced sample was CD4+ T cells from PBMCs cultured with HCoV-NL63 spike peptides, obtained before COVID-19 vaccination. Every receptor here comes from a human donor who received a COVID-19 vaccine. Each CDR3 is given with its conserved first and last residue.

j_call v_call cdr3_aa
TRBJ1-2 TRBV19 CASSTTGGDGYTF
TRBJ2-7 TRBV6-2/TRBV6-3 CASSKGRFYEQYF
TRBJ2-3 TRBV4-1 CASSQVGIAPDTQYF
TRBJ2-1 TRBV19 CASQIPGLYNEQFF
TRBJ2-3 TRBV5-1 CASSLVGLAGDTQYF
TRBJ2-5 TRBV10-3 CAISDLPEQETQYF
TRBJ1-3 TRBV7-2 CASSLQRGGAGNTIYF
TRBJ2-7 TRBV28 CASRLETGSYEQYF
TRBJ2-7 TRBV5-1 CASSLAPSGYYEQYF
TRBJ2-3 TRBV9 CASSLLAGGRTDTQYF
TRBJ1-5 TRBV19 CASSKNNQPQHF
TRBJ2-3 TRBV7-9 CASSLADLLSTDTQYF
TRBJ2-2 TRBV4-2 CASSQVIQRSGELFF
TRBJ2-7 TRBV18 CASSRTSGSYEQYF
TRBJ2-7 TRBV2 CASTRETGKNF
TRBJ2-1 TRBV6-5 CASLGKRSSYNEQFF
TRBJ1-2 TRBV7-2 CASSPGTGFYTF
TRBJ2-2 TRBV2 CASSEAGVMELFF
TRBJ2-7 TRBV3-1/TRBV3-2 CATAGTGFEQYF
TRBJ2-7 TRBV29-1 CSVGGGSYEQYF
TRBJ2-7 TRBV2 CASSTGTSGEEQYF
TRBJ1-1 TRBV27 CASSLGQGRMNTEAFF
TRBJ2-7 TRBV24-1 CATSDSHEQYF
TRBJ2-7 TRBV12-5 CASGLVYRGGGQYF
TRBJ2-3 TRBV4-2 CASSQPDLAVSTDTQYF
TRBJ1-4 TRBV5-4 CASSGTGNSNEKLFF